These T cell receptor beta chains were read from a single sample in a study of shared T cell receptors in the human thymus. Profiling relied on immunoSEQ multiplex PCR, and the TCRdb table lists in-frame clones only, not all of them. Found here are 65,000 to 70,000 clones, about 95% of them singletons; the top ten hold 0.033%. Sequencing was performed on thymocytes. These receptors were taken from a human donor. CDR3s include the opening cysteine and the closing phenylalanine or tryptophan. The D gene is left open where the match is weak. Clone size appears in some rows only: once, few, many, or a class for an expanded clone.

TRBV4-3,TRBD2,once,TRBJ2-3,TGCGCCAGCAGCCAACTGTTGGGACTAGCGGGGGAAAATTACACAGATACGCAGTATTTT,CASSQLLGLAGENYTDTQYF
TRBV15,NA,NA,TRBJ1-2,TGTGCCACCAGCAGAGAGGGAGGGTGCTATGGCTACACCTTC,CATSREGGCYGYTF
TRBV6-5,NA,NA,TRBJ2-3,TGTGCCAGCAGACCTAGACCGACGGCCGCAGATACGCAGTATTTT,CASRPRPTAADTQYF
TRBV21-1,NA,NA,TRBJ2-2,TGTGCCAGCAGCGCTACCGGGGAGCTGTTTTTT,CASSATGELFF
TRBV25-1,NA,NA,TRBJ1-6,TGTGCCAGCAGTGAATCTGGACAACCCCTCCACTTT,CASSESGQPLHF
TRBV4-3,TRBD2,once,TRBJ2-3,TGCGCCAGCAGCCAAGGACCAGCGGGACTAGCGGTCACAGATACGCAGTATTTT,CASSQGPAGLAVTDTQYF
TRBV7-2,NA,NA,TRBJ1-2,TGTGCCAGCAGCGGCCCGCCGAGGGGCCCTAACTATGGCTACACCTTC,CASSGPPRGPNYGYTF
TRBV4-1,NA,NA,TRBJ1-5,TGCGCCAGCAGCCGGCGGGACGGAGCTTACAATCAGCCCCAGCATTTT,CASSRRDGAYNQPQHF
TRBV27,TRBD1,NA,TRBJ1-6,TGTGCCAGCAGTTTCCTACAGGGACAGGGAGTTTGTTCACCCCTCCACTTT,CASSFLQGQGVCSPLHF
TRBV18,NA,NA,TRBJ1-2,TGTGCCAGCTCACCACCGGGTGCCAGGGCTGGTTCTGGCTACACCTTC,CASSPPGARAGSGYTF
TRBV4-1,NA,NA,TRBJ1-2,TGCGCCAGCAGCCAAGTCAAAGACGGAAGGACAGTCTTATCCGGCTACACCTTC,CASSQVKDGRTVLSGYTF
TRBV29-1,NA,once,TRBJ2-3,TGCAGCCCGATCACAGATACGCAGTATTTT,CSPITDTQYF
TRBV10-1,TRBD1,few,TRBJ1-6,TGCGCCAGCAGGAAGACGGACAGGGGTAATTCACCCCTCCACTTT,CASRKTDRGNSPLHF
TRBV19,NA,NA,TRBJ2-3,TGTGCCAGTAGTTGGGGGCGGAGGGACACAGATACGCAGTATTTT,CASSWGRRDTDTQYF